This TCR beta chain derives from a study of blood T cell repertoires in COVID-19. Study-wide background: Both acute and convalescent COVID-19 samples were obtained from the United States, Italy and Spain. From T cells, B-cell-depleted T cells, or PBMCs came the material, which was cDNA or gDNA.

As originally analysed: By means of reference gene primer amplification, nucleated cell counts were estimated. Here immunoSEQ multiplex PCR was the method, and the copy in TCRdb shows in-frame clones only, minus some. For V, J and clone size, that table is used; D and trimming come from the DNA. The sample records 250,000 or so clones, 80% to 90% being singletons. The sample holds one count of this clone. Unmatched junction bases numbered 2, after V lost 8 bases and J lost 1 base. The CDR3 covers 14 residues. CDR1 is LNHDA and CDR2 is SQIVND in the germline V gene (reference sequence). Sequencing was carried out using PBMCs or T cells enriched from blood (not recorded which). The chain has TRBV19 and TRBJ2-1, with 10 bases fitting TRBD1. The origin of this receptor is a woman aged 40 to 55 who had been exposed to COVID-19. Written as DNA, the CDR3 is TGTGCCAGTCGACAGGGGGCTTCCTACAATGAGCAGTTCTTC. Amino acids: CASRQGASYNEQFF.